Below are 5 T cell receptor beta chains sequenced from a single sample in a study of response to subunit inactivated influenza vaccine. TCRdb passed the RT-PCR reads through MiXCR, listing each CDR3 protein once. Of about 570,000 distinct CDR3 sequences listed, about 11% are singletons. These data were likewise used in another study, on T cells expressing NK-cell markers. From that second work: For TCR beta, cDNA was produced by 5'RACE template switching with UMIs.

The specimen comprised PBMCs from blood, sampled on the day of vaccination. These receptors came from a man between 45 and 60 years old who received an inactivated influenza vaccine.

The sample holds a few counts of this clonotype. In nucleotides, the CDR3 is TGCGCCAGCAGCTTGGCTGCTAGCGGGGGGGTCAATGAGCAGTTCTTC. It specifies CASSLAASGGVNEQFF. The chain employs TRBV5-1 and TRBJ2-1; 12 positions match TRBD2. V lost 0 bases, J lost 6 bases, and 4 bases stayed unmatched. The CDR3 length is 16 residues. Germline lookup yields CDR1 SGHRS and CDR2 YFSETQ.

This clonotype was seen a single time. This may arise from a read error, as a much more abundant clone is one base away. The V call is TRBV28, the J call TRBJ2-1; the match to TRBD2 covers 9 bases. Germline V gene sequence: CDR1 MDHEN, CDR2 SYDVKM. The CDR3 runs 16 residues. The CDR3 coding sequence is TGTGCCAGCAGTTGGGTAGCGGGAGCGAACTACAATGAGCGGTTCTTC. Protein sequence: CASSWVAGANYNERFF. Full variable domain (missing parts from reference TRBV28 and TRBJ2-1): DVKVTQSSRYLVKRTGEKVFLECVQDMDHENMFWYRQDPGLGLRLIYFSYDVKMKEKGDIPEGYSVSREKKERFSLILESASTNQTSMYLCASSWVAGANYNERFFGPGTRLTVL.

The DNA of the CDR3 is TGTGCCACCAGCAGAGATTTATCTGGCAGGGGGTACGAGCAGTACTTC. This encodes CATSRDLSGRGYEQYF. This chain links TRBV15 with TRBJ2-7, with TRBD1 matching over 7 bases. The V gene's germline CDR1 is LNHNV and CDR2 YYDKDF (reference sequence). Trimming removed 0 bases from V and 4 bases from J; junction bases left unmatched: 9. This CDR3 spans 16 amino acids.

The chain couples TRBV12-3 or TRBV12-4 to TRBJ2-7, with D possibly matching TRBD2 (6 bases). Trimming took 6 bases from V and 6 from J, leaving 15 bases between them. The CDR3 is made up of 13 amino acids. CDR3 nucleotide sequence: TGTGCCAGCAGCTTTAGCGGAGGAGGCGAGCAGTACTTC. It is translated as CASSFSGGGEQYF.

V usage is TRBV29-1 and J usage is TRBJ2-7, with unresolved D. This CDR3 has 15 amino acids. V dropped 7 bases and J dropped 0 bases, with 19 bases sitting between them. Germline loops: CDR1 SQVTM, CDR2 ANQGSEA. The CDR3 sequence: CSAMGNSKNSYEQYF. CDR3 DNA sequence: TGCAGCGCCATGGGAAACTCCAAAAACTCCTACGAGCAGTACTTC.